The present entry profiles one T cell receptor (beta chain) with its context. The sample belongs to a study of T cell changes during pregnancy in multiple sclerosis. Method: immunoSEQ multiplex PCR; TCRdb's copy keeps in-frame clones and lacks some. Here the sample spans about 80,000 clones, over 75% being singletons. Trimming took 6 bases from V and 8 from J, leaving 16 bases between them. The CDR3 is 13 amino acids. CDR1 and CDR2 from the germline V gene are SNHLY and FYNNEI. The specimen comprised peripheral blood, sampled before pregnancy. The clonotype comes from a female donor with multiple sclerosis, enrolled in a pregnancy study. The chain combines TRBV2 with TRBJ1-2; possibly TRBD1 for D (5 bases). This CDR3 is CASRARGWDGYTF. The CDR3 DNA reads TGTGCCAGCAGAGCCCGGGGGTGGGACGGCTACACCTTC.